These 10 T cell receptor beta chains share one sample of origin, sequenced in a study of graft-versus-host responses after intestinal transplantation. Data came from immunoSEQ multiplex PCR; TCRdb stores just in-frame clones and leaves some out. The table lists approximately 21,000 clones, 55% to 60% of them singletons. The sequencing here drew on alloreactive CD4+ T cells from a mixed lymphocyte reaction culture, taken before intestinal transplant. Subset specified: CFSE-low proliferating T cells sorted from roughly six-day pre-transplant mixed lymphocyte reaction (GvH or HvG direction). The receptors originated from a human patient who received an intestinal transplant.

The chain links TRBV6-1 to TRBJ2-7; 7 bases match TRBD2. The CDR3 length is 18 residues. Germline loops: CDR1 MNHNS, CDR2 SASEGT. Trimming cost V 1 base and J 3 bases; bases outside gene matches: 15. The CDR3 protein is CASSEVGATWTRGYEQYF. CDR3 DNA: TGTGCCAGCAGTGAAGTGGGAGCGACGTGGACTAGAGGCTACGAGCAGTACTTC.

This rearrangement joins TRBV23-1 to TRBJ1-1, with D possibly TRBD1 on 6 matching bases. TRBV23-1 is recorded as an ORF, its role being uncertain. The V gene lost 7 bases and the J gene lost 0 bases, with 15 bases spanning the gap. The CDR3 consists of 15 residues. For the CDR3, the DNA is TGCGCCAGCAAAGGGGGAGAGAAAATGAACACTGAAGCTTTCTTT. Translating gives CASKGGEKMNTEAFF.

The genes are TRBV18 and TRBJ2-1, with 7 positions matching TRBD1. Germline-derived CDR1 and CDR2 are KGHSH and LQKENI. V gave up 1 base and J gave up 0 bases; unmatched junction bases: 12. The CDR3 is 19 amino acids. Here the CDR3 reads CASSPLKRGPSNSYNEQFF. Written as DNA, the CDR3 is TGTGCCAGCTCACCACTAAAAAGGGGGCCCTCAAACTCCTACAATGAGCAGTTCTTC.

The V call is TRBV9, the J call TRBJ2-7, with 8 bases fitting TRBD1. Germline trimming cut 0 bases from V and 0 bases from J; bases unmatched to any gene: 2. The germline gives CDR1 SGDLS, CDR2 YYNGEE. The CDR3 has 15 residues. The CDR3 here is CASSVGQGNSYEQYF. The CDR3 region has the DNA TGTGCCAGCAGCGTAGGACAGGGGAACTCCTACGAGCAGTACTTC. Combining the CDR3 with reference TRBV9 and TRBJ2-7 gives the whole variable domain DSGVTQTPKHLITATGQRVTLRCSPRSGDLSVYWYQQSLDQGLQFLIQYYNGEERAKGNILERFSAQQFPDLHSELNLSSLELGDSALYFCASSVGQGNSYEQYFGPGTRLTVT.

J is TRBJ2-1 and V is TRBV18; TRBD2 matches 8 bases. Germline V CDR1 and CDR2: KGHSH, LQKENI. With V trimmed by 3 bases and J by 8 bases, 9 bases remained unmatched. CDR3 length equals 15 residues. CDR3 protein: CASSPLLAGEDEQFF. CDR3 bases: TGTGCCAGCTCACCGCTGCTAGCGGGCGAGGATGAGCAGTTCTTC.

Only a few counts were recorded for this clone. The chain is built from TRBV18 and TRBJ2-3; a weak D match, TRBD2 (5 bases). Trimming cost V 4 bases and J 2 bases, with 10 bases left between them. This CDR3 is built from 14 residues. The V gene's germline CDR1 is KGHSH and CDR2 LQKENI. The CDR3 protein is CASSRRGNTDTQYF. CDR3 in DNA: TGTGCCAGCTCACGACGGGGTAACACAGATACGCAGTATTTT.

The rearrangement links TRBV6-5 to TRBJ2-7; TRBD2 agrees at 8 bases. The CDR3 sequence is 14 residues long. J gave up 4 bases and V 5 bases, and 7 bases lay outside the gene matches. Looked up from germline, CDR1 is MNHEY and CDR2 is SVGAGI. The CDR3 DNA sequence: TGTGCCAGCAGTCTCGGGGGGGCGGGGTACGAGCAGTACTTC. Encoded protein: CASSLGGAGYEQYF.

This clone was observed a few times. The V gene is TRBV9, the J gene TRBJ2-1; 7 bases are shared with TRBD1. Germline assignment: CDR1 SGDLS and CDR2 YYNGEE. The CDR3 runs 17 residues. After removal of 0 bases from V and 0 bases from J, the junction contained 6 bases not matched to a gene. In nucleotides, the CDR3 is TGTGCCAGCAGCGTAGTCGGACAGGCCAGCTCCTACAATGAGCAGTTCTTC. As protein: CASSVVGQASSYNEQFF.

This sequence joins TRBV30 and TRBJ2-1; maybe TRBD2 (6 bases). CDR3 length: 15 residues. Germline-derived CDR1 and CDR2 are GTSNPN and SVGIG (reference sequence). Trimming took off 0 bases at V and 4 bases at J, with 13 bases between the two ends. The CDR3 reads CAWSVKGLPYNEQFF. The CDR3 region has the DNA TGTGCCTGGAGTGTAAAGGGACTCCCATACAATGAGCAGTTCTTC.

This clone appeared a single time. The rearrangement uses TRBV6-1 and TRBJ1-4; TRBD1 is a possible D gene (6 bases). CDR3 size: 14 residues. Trimming took off 3 bases at V and 5 bases at J, with 10 bases between the two ends. In germline, CDR1 is MNHNS, CDR2 SASEGT. DNA for the CDR3: TGTGCCAGCAGTGAGTGGCAGGGGAATGAAAAACTGTTTTTT. It translates to CASSEWQGNEKLFF.